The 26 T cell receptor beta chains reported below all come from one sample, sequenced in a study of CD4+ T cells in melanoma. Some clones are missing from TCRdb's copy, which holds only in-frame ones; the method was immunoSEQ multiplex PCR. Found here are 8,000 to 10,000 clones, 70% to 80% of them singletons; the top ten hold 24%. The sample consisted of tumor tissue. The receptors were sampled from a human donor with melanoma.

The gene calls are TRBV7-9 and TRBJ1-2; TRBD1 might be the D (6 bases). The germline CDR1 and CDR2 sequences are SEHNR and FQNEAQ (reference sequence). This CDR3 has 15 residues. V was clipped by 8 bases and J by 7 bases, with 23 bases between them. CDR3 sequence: CASYPQAVRGSGYTF. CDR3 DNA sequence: TGTGCCAGCTATCCCCAGGCGGTCAGGGGATCTGGCTACACCTTC.

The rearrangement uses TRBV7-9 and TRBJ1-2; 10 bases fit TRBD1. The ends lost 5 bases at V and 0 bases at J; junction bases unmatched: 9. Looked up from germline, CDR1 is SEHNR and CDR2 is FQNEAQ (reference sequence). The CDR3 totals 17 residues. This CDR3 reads CASSPPGQGTTNYGYTF. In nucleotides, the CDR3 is TGTGCCAGCAGCCCTCCGGGACAGGGGACAACTAACTATGGCTACACCTTC.

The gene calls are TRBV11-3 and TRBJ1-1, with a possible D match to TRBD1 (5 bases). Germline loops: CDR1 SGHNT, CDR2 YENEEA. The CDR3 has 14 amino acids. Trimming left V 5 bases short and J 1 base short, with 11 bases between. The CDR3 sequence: CASSARTGNTEAFF. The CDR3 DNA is TGTGCCAGCAGCGCACGAACAGGGAACACTGAAGCTTTCTTT.

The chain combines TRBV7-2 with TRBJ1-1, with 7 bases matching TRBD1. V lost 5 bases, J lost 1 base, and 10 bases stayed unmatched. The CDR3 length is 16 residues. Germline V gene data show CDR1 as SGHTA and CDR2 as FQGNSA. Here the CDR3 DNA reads TGTGCCAGCAGCCTAGGGGGCTCGTCCAGGAACACTGAAGCTTTCTTT. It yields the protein CASSLGGSSRNTEAFF. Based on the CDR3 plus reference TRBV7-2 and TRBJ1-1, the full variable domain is GAGVSQSPSNKVTEKGKDVELRCDPISGHTALYWYRQSLGQGLEFLIYFQGNSAPDKSGLPSDRFSAERTGGSVSTLTIQRTQQEDSAVYLCASSLGGSSRNTEAFFGQGTRLTVV.

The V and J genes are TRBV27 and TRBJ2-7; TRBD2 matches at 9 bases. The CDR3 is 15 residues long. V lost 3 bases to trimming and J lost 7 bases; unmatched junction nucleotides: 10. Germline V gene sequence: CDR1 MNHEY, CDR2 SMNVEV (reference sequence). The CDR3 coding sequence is TGTGCCAGCAGTTTGGCACTAGCGGGTCCCGTTGAGCAGTACTTC. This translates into CASSLALAGPVEQYF.

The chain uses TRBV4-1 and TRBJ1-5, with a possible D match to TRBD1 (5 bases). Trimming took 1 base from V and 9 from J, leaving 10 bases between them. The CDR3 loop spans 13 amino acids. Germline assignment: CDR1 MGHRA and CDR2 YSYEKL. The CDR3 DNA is TGCGCCAGCAGCCAAGTAGGGGCCGGGCCCCAGCATTTT. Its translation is CASSQVGAGPQHF.

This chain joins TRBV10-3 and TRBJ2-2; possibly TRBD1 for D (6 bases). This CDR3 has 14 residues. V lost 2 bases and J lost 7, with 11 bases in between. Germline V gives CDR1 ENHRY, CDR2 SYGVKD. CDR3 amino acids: CAISERQENGELFF. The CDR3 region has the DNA TGTGCCATCAGTGAGAGACAGGAAAACGGGGAGCTGTTTTTT.

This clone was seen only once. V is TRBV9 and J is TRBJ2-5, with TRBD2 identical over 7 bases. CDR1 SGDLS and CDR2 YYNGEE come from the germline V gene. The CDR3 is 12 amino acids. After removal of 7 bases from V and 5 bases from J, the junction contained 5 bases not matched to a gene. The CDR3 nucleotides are TGTGCCAGCGGGGACTATCGGGAGACCCAGTACTTC. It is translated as CASGDYRETQYF.

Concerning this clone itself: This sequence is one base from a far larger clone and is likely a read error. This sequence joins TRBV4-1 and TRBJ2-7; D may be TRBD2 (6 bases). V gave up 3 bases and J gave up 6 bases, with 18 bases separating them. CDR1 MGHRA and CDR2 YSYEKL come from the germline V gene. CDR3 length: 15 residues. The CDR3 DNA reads TGCGCCAGCAGCCATATTCCCGGCGGGGCCTCCGAGCAGTACTTC. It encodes CASSHIPGGASEQYF.

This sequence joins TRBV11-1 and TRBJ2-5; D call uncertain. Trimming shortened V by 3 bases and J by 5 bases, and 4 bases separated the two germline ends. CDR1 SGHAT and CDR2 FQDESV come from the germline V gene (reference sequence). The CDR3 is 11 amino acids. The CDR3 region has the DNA TGTGCCAGCAGCTTCCTGGAGACCCAGTACTTC. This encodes CASSFLETQYF.

The CDR3, as DNA: TGTGCCAGCAGCTTGAGCGACAGGAGATCTGGAAACACCATATATTTT. Amino acids: CASSLSDRRSGNTIYF. The genes are TRBV7-6 and TRBJ1-3; tentatively, D is TRBD1 (6 bases). This CDR3 is built from 16 residues. V lost 3 bases, J lost 1 base, and 13 bases lay in between. CDR1 is SGHVS, CDR2 FNYEAQ, per germline. Looking up the rest from reference TRBV7-6 and TRBJ1-3 gives the full variable domain: GAGVSQSPRYKVTKRGQDVALRCDPISGHVSLYWYRQALGQGPEFLTYFNYEAQQDKSGLPNDRFSAERPEGSISTLTIQRTEQRDSAMYRCASSLSDRRSGNTIYFGEGSWLTVV.

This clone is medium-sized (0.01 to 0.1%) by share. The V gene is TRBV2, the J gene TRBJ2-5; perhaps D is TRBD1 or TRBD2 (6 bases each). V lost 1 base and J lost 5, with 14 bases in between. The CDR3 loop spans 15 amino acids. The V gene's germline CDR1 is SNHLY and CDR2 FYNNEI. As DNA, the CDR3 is TGTGCCAGCAGTGAAGAATGGGGGGCCGGCGAGACCCAGTACTTC. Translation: CASSEEWGAGETQYF.

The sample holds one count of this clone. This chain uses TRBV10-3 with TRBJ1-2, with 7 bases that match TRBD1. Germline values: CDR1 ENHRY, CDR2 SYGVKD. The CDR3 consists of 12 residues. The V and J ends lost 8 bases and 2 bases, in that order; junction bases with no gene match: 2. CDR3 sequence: CAIGTENYGYTF. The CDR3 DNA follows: TGTGCCATCGGGACAGAGAACTATGGCTACACCTTC.

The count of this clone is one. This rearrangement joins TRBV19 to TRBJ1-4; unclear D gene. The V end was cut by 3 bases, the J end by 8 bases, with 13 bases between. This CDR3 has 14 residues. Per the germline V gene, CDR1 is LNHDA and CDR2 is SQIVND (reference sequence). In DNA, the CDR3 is TGTGCCAGTAGTATTGGGCCAGGAAGGGAAAAACTGTTTTTT. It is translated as CASSIGPGREKLFF. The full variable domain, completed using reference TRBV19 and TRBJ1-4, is DGGITQSPKYLFRKEGQNVTLSCEQNLNHDAMYWYRQDPGQGLRLIYYSQIVNDFQKGDIAEGYSVSREKKESFPLTVTSAQKNPTAFYLCASSIGPGREKLFFGSGTQLSVL.

The CDR3 sequence: CASSEPRNRNTEAFF. The CDR3 DNA follows: TGTGCCAGCAGTGAGCCGAGGAATCGGAACACTGAAGCTTTCTTT. The chain carries TRBV5-4 and TRBJ1-1, with D hard to call. In germline, CDR1 is SGHNT, CDR2 YYREEE (reference sequence). Trimming removed 5 bases at V and 1 base at J, with 15 bases between. The CDR3 length is 15 residues.

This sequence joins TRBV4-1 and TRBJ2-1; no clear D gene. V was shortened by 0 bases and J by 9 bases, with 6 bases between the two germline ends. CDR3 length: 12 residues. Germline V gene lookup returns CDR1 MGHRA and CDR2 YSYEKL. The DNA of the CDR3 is TGCGCCAGCAGCCAAGATCGGGTTGAGCAGTTCTTC. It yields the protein CASSQDRVEQFF.

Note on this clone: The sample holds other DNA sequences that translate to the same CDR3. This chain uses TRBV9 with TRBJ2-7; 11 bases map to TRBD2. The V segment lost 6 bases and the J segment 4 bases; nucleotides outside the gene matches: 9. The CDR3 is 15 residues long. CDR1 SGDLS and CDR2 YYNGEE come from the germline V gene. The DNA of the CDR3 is TGTGCCAGCACAACAGGGGCTAGCGGGGGGTACGAGCAGTACTTC. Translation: CASTTGASGGYEQYF.

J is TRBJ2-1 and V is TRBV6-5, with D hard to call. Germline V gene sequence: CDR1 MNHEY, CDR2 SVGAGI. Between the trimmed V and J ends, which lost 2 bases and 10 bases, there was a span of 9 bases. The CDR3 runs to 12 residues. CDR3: CASSYPALEQFF. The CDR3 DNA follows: TGTGCCAGCAGTTACCCCGCATTGGAGCAGTTCTTC.

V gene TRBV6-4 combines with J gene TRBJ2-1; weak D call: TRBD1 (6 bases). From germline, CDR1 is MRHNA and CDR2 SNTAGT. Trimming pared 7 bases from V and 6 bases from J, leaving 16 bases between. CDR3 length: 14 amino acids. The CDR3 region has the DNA TGTGCCAGCATGAAAAAGGAAGGGGGCAATGAGCAGTTCTTC. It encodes CASMKKEGGNEQFF.

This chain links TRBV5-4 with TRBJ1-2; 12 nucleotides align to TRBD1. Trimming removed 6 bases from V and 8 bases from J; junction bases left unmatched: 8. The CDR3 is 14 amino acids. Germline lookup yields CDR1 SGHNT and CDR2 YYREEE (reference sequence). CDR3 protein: CASTQGQGALGYTF. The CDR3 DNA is TGTGCCAGCACCCAGGGACAGGGGGCGTTAGGCTACACCTTC.

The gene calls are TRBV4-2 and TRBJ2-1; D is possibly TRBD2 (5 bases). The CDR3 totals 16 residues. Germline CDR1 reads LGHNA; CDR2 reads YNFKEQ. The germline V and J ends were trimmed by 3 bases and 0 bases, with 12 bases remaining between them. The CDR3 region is CASSQPSSASYNEQFF. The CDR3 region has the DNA TGTGCCAGCAGCCAGCCTAGCTCGGCCTCCTACAATGAGCAGTTCTTC.

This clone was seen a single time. CDR3 DNA: TGTGCCACTGGAGTAGGGGCAGGGACCTACGAGCAGTACTTC. Amino acids: CATGVGAGTYEQYF. V and J are TRBV19 and TRBJ2-7, with a possible D match to TRBD1 (5 bases). Germline assignment: CDR1 LNHDA and CDR2 SQIVND (reference sequence). Trimming stripped 10 bases from V and 2 bases from J, with 18 bases between. The length of the CDR3 is 14 residues.

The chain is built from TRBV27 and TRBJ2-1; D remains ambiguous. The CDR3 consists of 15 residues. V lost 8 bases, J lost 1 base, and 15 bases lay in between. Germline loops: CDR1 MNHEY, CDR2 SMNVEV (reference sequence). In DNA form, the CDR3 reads TGTGCCAGCCGTCCGCAGGCAGTTTCCTACAATGAGCAGTTCTTC. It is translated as CASRPQAVSYNEQFF.

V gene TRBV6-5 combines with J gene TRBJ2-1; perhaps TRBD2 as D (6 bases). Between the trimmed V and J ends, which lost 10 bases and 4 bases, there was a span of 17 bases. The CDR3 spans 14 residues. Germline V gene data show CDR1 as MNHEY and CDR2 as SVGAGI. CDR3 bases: TGTGCCACCCGAGCTTCCGGGACTTACAATGAGCAGTTCTTC. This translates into CATRASGTYNEQFF.

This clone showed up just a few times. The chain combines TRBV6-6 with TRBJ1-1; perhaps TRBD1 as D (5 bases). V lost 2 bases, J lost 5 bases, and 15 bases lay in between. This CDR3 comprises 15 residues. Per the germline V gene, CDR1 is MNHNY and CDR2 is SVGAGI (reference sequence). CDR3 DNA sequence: TGTGCCAGCAGTTACGAGCGGGGCCGTGGGACTGAAGCTTTCTTT. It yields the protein CASSYERGRGTEAFF.

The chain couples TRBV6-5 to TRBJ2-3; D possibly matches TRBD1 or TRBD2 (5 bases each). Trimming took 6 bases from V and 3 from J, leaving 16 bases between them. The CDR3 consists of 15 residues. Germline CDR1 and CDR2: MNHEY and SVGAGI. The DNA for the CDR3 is TGTGCCAGCAGCCGCGAGGGGCGCGTGACAGATACGCAGTATTTT. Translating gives CASSREGRVTDTQYF.